This entry lists 29 T cell receptor beta chains sequenced from one sample in a study of long-term antiretroviral therapy in people with HIV. The assay used was immunoSEQ (version v3.0), run at survey level. This table comes from immunoSEQ multiplex PCR, and its TCRdb copy is limited to in-frame clones, with some not included. The sample has roughly 24,000 clones; 85% are singletons. The material sequenced was unsorted PBMCs, taken about 5 years after starting antiretroviral therapy. These receptors came from a man aged 35 to 55 with HIV.

The chain carries TRBV18 and TRBJ2-3; 8 bases line up with TRBD2. The germline V gene encodes CDR1 KGHSH and CDR2 LQKENI. This CDR3 is 15 amino acids long. Unmatched junction bases numbered 3, after V lost 2 bases and J lost 2 bases. Here the CDR3 DNA reads TGTGCCAGCTCACCAGCGGGAGGTAACACAGATACGCAGTATTTT. Amino acid sequence: CASSPAGGNTDTQYF.

The V and J genes are TRBV10-3 and TRBJ2-3, with D perhaps TRBD2 (7 bases). Germline V lookup: CDR1 ENHRY, CDR2 SYGVKD. The CDR3 sequence is 16 residues long. The germline V and J ends were trimmed by 2 bases and 1 base, with 13 bases remaining between them. CDR3 in DNA: TGTGCCATCAGTGAGGGGGGCAGCGGGGGCACAGATACGCAGTATTTT. This sequence encodes CAISEGGSGGTDTQYF.

This clone was seen only a few times. This chain connects TRBV13 to TRBJ1-1; possibly TRBD1 for D (5 bases). Germline CDR1 and CDR2: PRHDT and FYEKMQ (reference sequence). V was shortened by 5 bases and J by 10 bases, with 17 bases between the two germline ends. The CDR3 extends over 13 amino acids. The CDR3 DNA is TGTGCCAGCAGCCCACGAGGAGGGGAAGGAGCTTTCTTT. Translation gives CASSPRGGEGAFF.

Only a few counts were recorded for this clone. The chain uses TRBV6-1 and TRBJ2-5; 8 bases map to TRBD2. Germline loops: CDR1 MNHNS, CDR2 SASEGT. The CDR3 has 14 amino acids. The J segment lost 2 bases and the V segment lost 6 bases, leaving 5 bases of the junction unmatched. CDR3 nucleotides: TGTGCCAGCAGCCCGGGACTAGTACAAGAGACCCAGTACTTC. Translation: CASSPGLVQETQYF.

The chain has TRBV29-1 and TRBJ1-1; D gene ambiguous. This CDR3 contains 10 residues. The germline gives CDR1 SQVTM, CDR2 ANQGSEA. The CDR3 region is CSGVNTEAFF. CDR3 nucleotide sequence: TGCAGTGGGGTGAACACTGAAGCTTTCTTT. Supplemented by reference TRBV29-1 and TRBJ1-1, the full variable domain reads SAVISQKPSRDICQRGTSLTIQCQVDSQVTMMFWYRQQPGQSLTLIATANQGSEATYESGFVIDKFPISRPNLTFSTLTVSNMSPEDSSIYLCSGVNTEAFFGQGTRLTVV.

V usage is TRBV6-5 and J usage is TRBJ1-2, with D possibly being TRBD1 (5 bases). From germline, CDR1 is MNHEY and CDR2 SVGAGI. Deletions cut 0 bases from V and 5 bases from J, with 13 bases between. This CDR3 contains 15 residues. DNA of the CDR3: TGTGCCAGCAGTTACTCGTGGGGGTCGGAGTATGGCTACACCTTC. This translates into CASSYSWGSEYGYTF.

The chain recombines TRBV27 with TRBJ1-5; D might be TRBD1 (5 bases). CDR1 is MNHEY and CDR2 is SMNVEV in the germline V gene (reference sequence). The V end was cut by 1 base, the J end by 4 bases, with 14 bases between. The CDR3 is made up of 16 amino acids. CDR3 nucleotide sequence: TGTGCCAGCAGTTTATTCCCGACAGCCTTGAATCAGCCCCAGCATTTT. This gives the protein CASSLFPTALNQPQHF.

The gene calls are TRBV30 and TRBJ1-1; D remains unclear. The length of the CDR3 is 13 residues. The germline V gene has CDR1 GTSNPN and CDR2 SVGIG (reference sequence). The germline V and J ends were trimmed by 3 bases and 3 bases, with 11 bases remaining between them. The CDR3: CAWSDRVDTEAFF. The CDR3 DNA is TGTGCCTGGAGCGATCGGGTGGACACTGAAGCTTTCTTT.

The rearrangement uses TRBV2 and TRBJ2-1; a weak D match, TRBD1 (5 bases). The germline V gene encodes CDR1 SNHLY and CDR2 FYNNEI. The CDR3 loop spans 14 amino acids. The germline V and J ends were trimmed by 1 base and 8 bases, with 12 bases remaining between them. The CDR3 here is CASSEVETADEQFF. CDR3 nucleotide sequence: TGTGCCAGCAGTGAAGTGGAGACAGCCGATGAGCAGTTCTTC.

The chain couples TRBV7-9 to TRBJ2-7; D remains ambiguous. The V gene lost 2 bases and the J gene lost 2 bases, with 10 bases spanning the gap. CDR1 is SEHNR and CDR2 is FQNEAQ in the germline V gene (reference sequence). The CDR3 runs to 14 residues. CDR3 in DNA: TGTGCCAGCAGCTTATCTACGGCCGCCTACGAGCAGTACTTC. Translation gives CASSLSTAAYEQYF. Supplemented by reference TRBV7-9 and TRBJ2-7, the full variable domain reads DTGVSQNPRHKITKRGQNVTFRCDPISEHNRLYWYRQTLGQGPEFLTYFQNEAQLEKSRLLSDRFSAERPKGSFSTLEIQRTEQGDSAMYLCASSLSTAAYEQYFGPGTRLTVT.

The chain employs TRBV9 and TRBJ1-1; D might be TRBD1 (5 bases). The CDR3 consists of 15 residues. Germline CDR1 reads SGDLS; CDR2 reads YYNGEE. V lost 2 bases to trimming and J lost 0 bases, with 11 bases between them. In DNA, the CDR3 is TGTGCCAGCAGCGTCCTGGACACTTTGAACACTGAAGCTTTCTTT. Translating it yields CASSVLDTLNTEAFF.

V is TRBV2 and J is TRBJ2-7; 9 nucleotides match TRBD1. Germline CDR1 SNHLY, CDR2 FYNNEI. After removal of 5 bases from V and 2 bases from J, the junction contained 13 bases not matched to a gene. The CDR3 covers 17 residues. The CDR3 DNA reads as TGTGCCAGCAGTCCCGGGACAGGGTCGCTGTGGACCTACGAGCAGTACTTC. This sequence encodes CASSPGTGSLWTYEQYF.

This clone occurred once. The chain joins TRBV5-1 to TRBJ2-3; 7 positions agree with TRBD2. V was clipped by 0 bases and J by 1 base; unmatched bases: 5. The length of the CDR3 is 16 residues. Germline-derived CDR1 and CDR2 are SGHRS and YFSETQ. The CDR3 coding sequence is TGCGCCAGCAGCTTGGGTCGCCGGGGGGGCACAGATACGCAGTATTTT. Translating gives CASSLGRRGGTDTQYF.

The genes are TRBV6-5 and TRBJ2-3; 8 nucleotides line up with TRBD1. This CDR3 has 14 residues. Trimming removed 9 bases from V and 2 bases from J; junction bases left unmatched: 7. CDR1 is MNHEY, CDR2 SVGAGI, per germline. The CDR3 DNA is TGTGCCAGTCGACCAGGGGGCCACACAGATACGCAGTATTTT. Translated: CASRPGGHTDTQYF.

The chain carries TRBV6-1 and TRBJ2-3, with 8 bases matching TRBD2. The CDR3 consists of 14 residues. Unmatched junction bases numbered 6, after V lost 8 bases and J lost 2 bases. CDR1 MNHNS and CDR2 SASEGT come from the germline V gene. As DNA, the CDR3 is TGTGCCAGCCTAGCGGGCCACAACACAGATACGCAGTATTTT. It specifies CASLAGHNTDTQYF.

The rearrangement links TRBV28 to TRBJ2-3; D is ambiguous. The germline V gene encodes CDR1 MDHEN and CDR2 SYDVKM. This CDR3 comprises 14 residues. The germline V and J ends were trimmed by 3 bases and 2 bases, with 9 bases remaining between them. Here the CDR3 DNA reads TGTGCCAGCAGTTTCCAGGTTCTCACAGATACGCAGTATTTT. Translating gives CASSFQVLTDTQYF.

The chain couples TRBV6-1 to TRBJ2-3, with 10 bases matching TRBD2. The V segment lost 11 bases and the J segment 10 bases; nucleotides outside the gene matches: 15. Looked up from germline, CDR1 is MNHNS and CDR2 is SASEGT. The CDR3 has 14 amino acids. The CDR3 loop is CAGWGAGGPLSQYF. The CDR3 region has the DNA TGTGCCGGCTGGGGAGCGGGAGGGCCCCTCTCGCAGTATTTT.

The chain carries TRBV29-1 and TRBJ1-1, with unresolved D. With 4 bases removed from V and 3 bases from J, the gap between germline ends came to 3 bases. This CDR3 contains 10 residues. Germline V lookup: CDR1 SQVTM, CDR2 ANQGSEA. The CDR3 DNA sequence: TGCAGCGTTGGGGACACTGAAGCTTTCTTT. This codes for CSVGDTEAFF.

The V call is TRBV5-4, the J call TRBJ2-6; TRBD1 matches 7 bases. Per germline, CDR1 SGHNT and CDR2 YYREEE (reference sequence). The CDR3 consists of 16 residues. V was clipped by 9 bases and J by 0 bases; unmatched bases: 9. The CDR3 sequence: CATEDRSLSGANVLTF. The CDR3 DNA follows: TGTGCCACCGAGGACAGGAGCCTCTCTGGGGCCAACGTCCTGACTTTC.

This clone was recorded a few times. The chain is built from TRBV9 and TRBJ2-2, with D maybe TRBD1 (6 bases). The CDR3 consists of 13 residues. The germline V and J ends were trimmed by 3 bases and 5 bases, with 8 bases remaining between them. CDR1 is SGDLS and CDR2 is YYNGEE in the germline V gene. In nucleotides, the CDR3 is TGTGCCAGCAGCGAGACAGGAACCGGGGAGCTGTTTTTT. Translated: CASSETGTGELFF.

In this sample, this clone turned up a few times. The chain combines TRBV11-2 with TRBJ1-6, with a tentative D call TRBD1 (6 bases). The germline V and J ends were trimmed by 8 bases and 3 bases, with 8 bases remaining between them. The CDR3 contains 13 residues. Germline CDR1 is SGHAT and CDR2 is FQNNGV. CDR3 coding DNA: TGTGCCAGCCAGGGACACTATAATTCACCCCTCCACTTT. It codes for CASQGHYNSPLHF.

The gene calls are TRBV29-1 and TRBJ2-2; unclear D gene. The CDR3 consists of 11 residues. Trimming cost V 4 bases and J 5 bases, with 5 bases left between them. The germline V gene encodes CDR1 SQVTM and CDR2 ANQGSEA. The chain's CDR3 is CSVVRTGELFF. The CDR3 bases are TGCAGCGTTGTTAGAACCGGGGAGCTGTTTTTT.

The gene calls are TRBV19 and TRBJ1-6; a weak D match, TRBD1 (6 bases). Germline V gene data show CDR1 as LNHDA and CDR2 as SQIVND (reference sequence). This CDR3 is 17 amino acids long. With 1 base removed from V and 2 bases from J, the gap between germline ends came to 12 bases. The CDR3 loop is CASSIGGGGAYNSPLHF. CDR3 DNA sequence: TGTGCCAGTAGTATAGGCGGCGGGGGCGCCTATAATTCACCCCTCCACTTT.

The gene calls are TRBV7-9 and TRBJ2-3; 8 positions agree with TRBD1. In germline, CDR1 is SEHNR, CDR2 FQNEAQ (reference sequence). V lost 5 bases, J lost 2 bases, and 9 bases stayed unmatched. The CDR3 spans 16 residues. CDR3 in amino acids: CASSARQGFNTDTQYF. The CDR3 bases are TGTGCCAGCAGCGCCCGACAGGGGTTCAACACAGATACGCAGTATTTT.

This sequence joins TRBV7-9 and TRBJ2-4; no firm D call. V lost 1 base to trimming and J lost 9 bases, with 7 bases between them. CDR1 and CDR2 (germline): SEHNR, FQNEAQ (reference sequence). This CDR3 comprises 12 residues. The CDR3 is CASSLDVAIQYF. In DNA form, the CDR3 reads TGTGCCAGCAGCTTAGATGTGGCCATTCAGTACTTC.

This chain joins TRBV10-3 and TRBJ1-1; D remains ambiguous. This CDR3 region has 13 residues. Trimming took off 3 bases at V and 11 bases at J, with 16 bases between the two ends. The germline CDR1 and CDR2 sequences are ENHRY and SYGVKD. The CDR3 DNA reads as TGTGCCATCAGTGAAATCGACCCAGAGGCGGCTTTCTTT. Amino acids: CAISEIDPEAAFF.

The V call is TRBV2, the J call TRBJ1-3, with 9 bases lining up with TRBD1. After removal of 4 bases from V and 2 bases from J, the junction contained 3 bases not matched to a gene. The germline gives CDR1 SNHLY, CDR2 FYNNEI. CDR3 length equals 15 residues. The CDR3 nucleotides are TGTGCCAGCAGTGGGACAGGGGTCGCTGGAAACACCATATATTTT. Its translation is CASSGTGVAGNTIYF.

The V and J genes are TRBV6-5 and TRBJ2-7; 14 bases are shared with TRBD2. CDR1 is MNHEY and CDR2 is SVGAGI in the germline V gene. V lost 2 bases and J lost 4; bases outside the gene matches: 4. This CDR3 is built from 16 residues. The CDR3 loop is CASSYPGTSGSYEQYF. The CDR3 DNA reads as TGTGCCAGCAGTTACCCGGGGACTAGCGGGAGTTACGAGCAGTACTTC.

The J gene is TRBJ2-1, the V gene TRBV28, with D perhaps given as TRBD1 or TRBD2 (5 bases each). This CDR3 spans 15 amino acids. Germline loops: CDR1 MDHEN, CDR2 SYDVKM. Trimming took 5 bases from V and 7 from J, leaving 18 bases between them. In DNA form, the CDR3 reads TGTGCCAGCAGTAGCCACGGGGCAGTATCAAATGAGCAGTTCTTC. Its protein is CASSSHGAVSNEQFF.